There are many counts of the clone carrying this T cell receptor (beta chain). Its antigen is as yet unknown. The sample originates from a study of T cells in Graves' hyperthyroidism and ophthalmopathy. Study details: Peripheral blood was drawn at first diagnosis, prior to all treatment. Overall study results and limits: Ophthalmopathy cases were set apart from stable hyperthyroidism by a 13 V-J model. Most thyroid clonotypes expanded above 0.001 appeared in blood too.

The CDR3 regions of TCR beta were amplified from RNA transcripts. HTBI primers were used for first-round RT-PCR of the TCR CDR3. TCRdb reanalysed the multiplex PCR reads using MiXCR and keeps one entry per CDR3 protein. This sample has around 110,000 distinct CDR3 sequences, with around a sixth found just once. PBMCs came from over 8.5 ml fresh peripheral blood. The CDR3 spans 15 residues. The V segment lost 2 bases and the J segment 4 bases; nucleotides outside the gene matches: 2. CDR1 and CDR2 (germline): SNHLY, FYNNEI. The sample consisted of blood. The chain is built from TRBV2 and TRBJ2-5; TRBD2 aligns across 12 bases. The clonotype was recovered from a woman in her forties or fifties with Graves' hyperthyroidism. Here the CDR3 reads CASSEPGLAGETQYF. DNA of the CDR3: TGTGCCAGCAGTGAACCGGGACTAGCGGGAGAGACCCAGTACTTC. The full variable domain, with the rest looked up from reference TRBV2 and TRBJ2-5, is EPEVTQTPSHQVTQMGQEVILRCVPISNHLYFYWYRQILGQKVEFLVSFYNNEISEKSEIFDDQFSVERPDGSNFTLKIRSTKLEDSAMYFCASSEPGLAGETQYFGPGTRLLVL.